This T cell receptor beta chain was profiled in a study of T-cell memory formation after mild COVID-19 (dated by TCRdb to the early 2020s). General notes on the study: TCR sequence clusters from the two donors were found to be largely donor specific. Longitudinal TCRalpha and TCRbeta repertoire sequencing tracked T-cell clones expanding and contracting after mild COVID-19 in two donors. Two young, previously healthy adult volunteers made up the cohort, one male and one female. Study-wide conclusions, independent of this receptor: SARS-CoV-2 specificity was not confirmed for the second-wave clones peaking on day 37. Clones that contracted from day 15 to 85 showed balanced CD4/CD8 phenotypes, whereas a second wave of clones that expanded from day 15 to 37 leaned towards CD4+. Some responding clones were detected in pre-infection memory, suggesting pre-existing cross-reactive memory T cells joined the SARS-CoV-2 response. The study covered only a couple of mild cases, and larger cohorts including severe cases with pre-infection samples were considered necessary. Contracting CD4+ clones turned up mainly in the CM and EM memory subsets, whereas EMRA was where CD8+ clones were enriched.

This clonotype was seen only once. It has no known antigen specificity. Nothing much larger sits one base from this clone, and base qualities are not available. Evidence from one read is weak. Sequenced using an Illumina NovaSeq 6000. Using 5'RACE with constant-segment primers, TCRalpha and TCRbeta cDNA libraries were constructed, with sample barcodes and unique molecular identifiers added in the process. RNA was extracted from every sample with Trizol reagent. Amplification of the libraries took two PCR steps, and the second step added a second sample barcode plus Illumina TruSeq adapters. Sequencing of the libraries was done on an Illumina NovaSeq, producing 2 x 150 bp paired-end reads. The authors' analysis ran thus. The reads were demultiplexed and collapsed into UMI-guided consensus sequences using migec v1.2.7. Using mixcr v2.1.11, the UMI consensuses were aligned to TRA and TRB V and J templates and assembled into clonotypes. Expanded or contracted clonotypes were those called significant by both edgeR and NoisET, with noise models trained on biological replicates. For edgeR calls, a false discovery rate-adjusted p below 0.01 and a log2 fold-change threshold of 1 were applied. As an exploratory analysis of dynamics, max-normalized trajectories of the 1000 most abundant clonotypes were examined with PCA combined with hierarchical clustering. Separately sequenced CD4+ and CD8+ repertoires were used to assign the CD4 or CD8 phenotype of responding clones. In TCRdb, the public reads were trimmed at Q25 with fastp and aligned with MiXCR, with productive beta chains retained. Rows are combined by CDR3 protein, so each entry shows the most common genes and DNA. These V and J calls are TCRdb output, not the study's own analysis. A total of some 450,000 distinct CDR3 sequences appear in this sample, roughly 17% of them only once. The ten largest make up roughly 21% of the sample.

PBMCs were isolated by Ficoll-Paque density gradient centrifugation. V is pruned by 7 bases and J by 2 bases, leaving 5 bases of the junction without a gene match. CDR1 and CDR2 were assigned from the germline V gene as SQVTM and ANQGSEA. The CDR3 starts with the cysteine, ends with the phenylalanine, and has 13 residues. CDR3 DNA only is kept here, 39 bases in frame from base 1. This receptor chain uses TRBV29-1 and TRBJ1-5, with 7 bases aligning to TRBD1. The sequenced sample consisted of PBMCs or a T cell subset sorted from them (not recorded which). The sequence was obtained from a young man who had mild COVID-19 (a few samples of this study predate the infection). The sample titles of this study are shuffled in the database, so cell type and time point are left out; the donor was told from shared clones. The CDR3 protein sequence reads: CSDHGQGNQPQHF. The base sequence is TGCAGCGACCATGGACAGGGCAATCAGCCCCAGCATTTT.